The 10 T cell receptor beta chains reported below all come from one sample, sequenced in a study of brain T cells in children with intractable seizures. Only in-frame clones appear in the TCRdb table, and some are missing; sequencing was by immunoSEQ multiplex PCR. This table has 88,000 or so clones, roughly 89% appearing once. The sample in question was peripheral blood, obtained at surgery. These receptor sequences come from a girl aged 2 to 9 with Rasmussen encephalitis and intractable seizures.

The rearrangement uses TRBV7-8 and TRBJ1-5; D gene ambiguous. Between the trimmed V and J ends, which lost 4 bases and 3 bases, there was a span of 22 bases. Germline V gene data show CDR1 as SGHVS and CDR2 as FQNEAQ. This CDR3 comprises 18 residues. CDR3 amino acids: CASSSLSPLGSPNQPQHF. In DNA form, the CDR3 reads TGTGCCAGCAGCTCCCTTTCCCCCCTCGGATCCCCCAATCAGCCCCAGCATTTT.

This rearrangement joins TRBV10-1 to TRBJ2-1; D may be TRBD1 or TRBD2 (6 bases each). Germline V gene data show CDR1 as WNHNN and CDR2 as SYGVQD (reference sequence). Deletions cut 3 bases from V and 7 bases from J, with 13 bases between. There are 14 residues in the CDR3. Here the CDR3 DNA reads TGCGCCAGCAGTGAAGGGGGGATTGGTAATGAGCAGTTCTTC. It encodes CASSEGGIGNEQFF.

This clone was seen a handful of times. CDR3 sequence (DNA): TGTGCCAGCAGCCTCTTCGGGACAGGGCGGAGGGACTATGGCTACACCTTC. This sequence encodes CASSLFGTGRRDYGYTF. The V gene is TRBV27, the J gene TRBJ1-2; TRBD1 matches at 9 bases. V gave up 6 bases and J gave up 3 bases; unmatched junction bases: 14. The CDR3 is made up of 17 amino acids. CDR1 and CDR2 from the germline V gene are MNHEY and SMNVEV (reference sequence).

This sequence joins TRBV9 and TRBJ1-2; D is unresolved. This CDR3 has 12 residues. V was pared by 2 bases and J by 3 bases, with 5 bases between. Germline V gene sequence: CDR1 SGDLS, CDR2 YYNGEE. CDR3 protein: CASSVTDYGYTF. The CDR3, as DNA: TGTGCCAGCAGCGTTACAGACTATGGCTACACCTTC.

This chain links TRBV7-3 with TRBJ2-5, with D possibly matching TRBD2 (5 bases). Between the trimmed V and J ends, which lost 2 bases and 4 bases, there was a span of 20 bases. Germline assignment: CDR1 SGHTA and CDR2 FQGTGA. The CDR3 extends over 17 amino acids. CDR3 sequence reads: CASSLSGMRGGGETQYF. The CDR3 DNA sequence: TGTGCCAGCAGCTTATCCGGTATGAGAGGAGGTGGAGAGACCCAGTACTTC.

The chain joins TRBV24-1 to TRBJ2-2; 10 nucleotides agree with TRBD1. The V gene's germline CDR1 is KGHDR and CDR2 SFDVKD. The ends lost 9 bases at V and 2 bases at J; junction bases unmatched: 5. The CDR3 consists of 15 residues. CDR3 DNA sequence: TGTGCCACCTCTGGGACAGGGGAAAACACCGGGGAGCTGTTTTTT. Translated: CATSGTGENTGELFF.

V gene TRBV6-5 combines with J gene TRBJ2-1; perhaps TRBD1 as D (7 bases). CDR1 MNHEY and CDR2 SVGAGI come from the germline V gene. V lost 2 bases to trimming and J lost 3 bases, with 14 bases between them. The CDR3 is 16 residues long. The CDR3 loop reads CASSYAGQWNYNEQFF. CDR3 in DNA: TGTGCCAGCAGTTACGCGGGACAGTGGAACTACAATGAGCAGTTCTTC.

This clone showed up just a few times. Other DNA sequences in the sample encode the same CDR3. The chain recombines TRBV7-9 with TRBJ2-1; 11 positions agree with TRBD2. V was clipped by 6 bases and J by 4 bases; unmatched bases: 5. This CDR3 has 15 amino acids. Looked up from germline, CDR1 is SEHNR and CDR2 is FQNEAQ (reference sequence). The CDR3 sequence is CASSPGLAEYNEQFF. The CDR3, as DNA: TGTGCCAGCAGTCCGGGACTAGCGGAATACAATGAGCAGTTCTTC. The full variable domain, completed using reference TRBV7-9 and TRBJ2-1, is DTGVSQNPRHKITKRGQNVTFRCDPISEHNRLYWYRQTLGQGPEFLTYFQNEAQLEKSRLLSDRFSAERPKGSFSTLEIQRTEQGDSAMYLCASSPGLAEYNEQFFGPGTRLTVL.

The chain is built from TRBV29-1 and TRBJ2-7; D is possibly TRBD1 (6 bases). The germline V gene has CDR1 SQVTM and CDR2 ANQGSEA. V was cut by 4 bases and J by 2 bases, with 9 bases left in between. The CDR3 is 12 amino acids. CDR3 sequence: CSVGRGPYEQYF. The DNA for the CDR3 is TGCAGCGTTGGCAGGGGTCCCTACGAGCAGTACTTC.

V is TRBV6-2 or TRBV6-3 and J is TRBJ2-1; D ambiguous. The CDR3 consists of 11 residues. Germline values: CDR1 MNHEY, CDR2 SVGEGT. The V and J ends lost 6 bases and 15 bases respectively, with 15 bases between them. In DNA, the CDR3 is TGTGCCAGCAGCAACATGGGCAAGGCGTTCTTC. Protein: CASSNMGKAFF.